This paragraph covers one T cell receptor beta chain sequence. The antigen remains unidentified. This entry is derived from a study of cytomegalovirus exposure and HLA in healthy donors. Points from the study as a whole: Reported results showed that the classifier diagnosed cytomegalovirus status with high specificity and sensitivity.

Assay used: immunoSEQ multiplex PCR; TCRdb lists only in-frame clones, some missing. The data hold under 200,000 clones, with just under 90% observed a single time. The receptor's source is a man between 18 and 35 years old in good health and CMV-seropositive. The sequencing sample was made of PBMCs.

Here the CDR3 DNA reads TGTGCCAGCAGTTTAGCAGCCAGGGACAGGGGGTTTCGGACAGATACGCAGTATTTT. Encoded protein: CASSLAARDRGFRTDTQYF. The gene calls are TRBV28 and TRBJ2-3; TRBD1 aligns across 11 bases. The CDR3 sequence is 19 residues long. J gave up 3 bases and V 2 bases, and 13 bases lay outside the gene matches. Germline V gives CDR1 MDHEN, CDR2 SYDVKM.